Below are 24 T cell receptor beta chains sequenced from a single sample in a study of memory CD4+ T cells and cytomegalovirus serostatus. Single viable CD3+CD4+CD8-CD45RO+ cells were sorted as the memory CD4+ T cells. Assay used: immunoSEQ multiplex PCR; TCRdb lists only in-frame clones, some missing. The data contain tens of thousands of clones, about 81% of them singletons. The sequencing input was memory CD4+ T cells from blood. Every receptor here comes from an adult in good health and CMV-seronegative.

The CDR3 sequence: CASSVEGLATDTQYF. Here the CDR3 DNA reads TGTGCCAGCAGCGTAGAAGGACTAGCCACAGATACGCAGTATTTT. V gene TRBV9 combines with J gene TRBJ2-3; 8 nucleotides line up with TRBD2. The CDR3 runs 15 residues. CDR1 SGDLS and CDR2 YYNGEE come from the germline V gene. The J segment lost 2 bases and the V segment lost 0 bases, leaving 2 bases of the junction unmatched.

The V and J genes are TRBV5-1 and TRBJ2-7; 7 bases align to TRBD2. CDR1 and CDR2 (germline): SGHRS, YFSETQ. After removal of 2 bases from V and 6 bases from J, the junction contained 8 bases not matched to a gene. The CDR3 has 14 residues. DNA of the CDR3: TGCGCCAGCAGCTTAGGGCAGGGAGGGCGCGAGCAGTACTTC. Protein: CASSLGQGGREQYF.

The chain uses TRBV30 and TRBJ1-6, with 9 bases lining up with TRBD1. Germline CDR1 and CDR2: GTSNPN and SVGIG (reference sequence). V lost 4 bases, J lost 7 bases, and 5 bases stayed unmatched. This CDR3 contains 14 residues. Here the CDR3 reads CAWTRDRGNSPLHF. CDR3 in DNA: TGTGCCTGGACCCGAGACAGGGGGAATTCACCCCTCCACTTT.

This chain joins TRBV29-1 and TRBJ2-5; 8 bases line up with TRBD2. The CDR3 is 12 amino acids. The V and J ends lost 7 bases and 3 bases, in that order; junction bases with no gene match: 4. CDR1 SQVTM and CDR2 ANQGSEA come from the germline V gene. The CDR3 reads CSGGTREETQYF. CDR3 nucleotides: TGCAGCGGGGGGACTAGAGAAGAGACCCAGTACTTC.

The V and J genes are TRBV7-2 and TRBJ2-1; TRBD1 might be the D (6 bases). The germline V gene encodes CDR1 SGHTA and CDR2 FQGNSA. Deletions cut 5 bases from V and 4 bases from J, with 18 bases between. This CDR3 is built from 16 residues. The CDR3 reads CASSPSAGTPYNEQFF. The CDR3 DNA reads as TGTGCCAGCAGCCCCTCGGCCGGGACACCATACAATGAGCAGTTCTTC.

This chain uses TRBV18 with TRBJ1-1, with D unclear. Germline V gene sequence: CDR1 KGHSH, CDR2 LQKENI. V gave up 6 bases and J gave up 1 base, with 12 bases separating them. The CDR3 runs to 14 residues. The CDR3 sequence is CASSPTGSNTEAFF. The CDR3 DNA reads TGTGCCAGCTCCCCTACCGGTTCGAACACTGAAGCTTTCTTT.

The chain recombines TRBV19 with TRBJ2-1; D is unclear. V lost 4 bases and J lost 2, with 9 bases in between. CDR3 length: 14 amino acids. Germline V gene sequence: CDR1 LNHDA, CDR2 SQIVND (reference sequence). CDR3 in DNA: TGTGCCAGTAGTAGGTATTATCCCTACAATGAGCAGTTCTTC. Encoded protein: CASSRYYPYNEQFF.

The V call is TRBV5-1, the J call TRBJ2-2, with D possibly matching TRBD1 (6 bases). The CDR3 consists of 14 residues. Germline V gene sequence: CDR1 SGHRS, CDR2 YFSETQ. Trimming took 2 bases from V and 6 from J, leaving 11 bases between them. CDR3 in amino acids: CASSLSGDAGELFF. The CDR3, as DNA: TGCGCCAGCAGCTTATCAGGGGATGCCGGGGAGCTGTTTTTT. Drawing the rest from reference TRBV5-1 and TRBJ2-2, the complete variable domain is KAGVTQTPRYLIKTRGQQVTLSCSPISGHRSVSWYQQTPGQGLQFLFEYFSETQRNKGNFPGRFSGRQFSNSRSEMNVSTLELGDSALYLCASSLSGDAGELFFGEGSRLTVL.

The chain joins TRBV2 to TRBJ2-4; a weak D match, TRBD1 (5 bases). This CDR3 is 14 amino acids long. V dropped 7 bases and J dropped 7 bases, with 17 bases sitting between them. Germline V gives CDR1 SNHLY, CDR2 FYNNEI. CDR3 protein: CASTKDTLSNIQYF. The CDR3 DNA is TGTGCCAGCACTAAGGACACCTTGTCCAACATTCAGTACTTC.

This chain joins TRBV2 and TRBJ1-4; D unresolved. The CDR3 length is 14 residues. Germline loops: CDR1 SNHLY, CDR2 FYNNEI. Trimming removed 0 bases at V and 7 bases at J, with 9 bases between. The CDR3 here is CASSEALRGEKLFF. DNA for the CDR3: TGTGCCAGCAGTGAAGCGCTTCGGGGTGAAAAACTGTTTTTT.

This clone was observed a few times. This chain connects TRBV5-1 to TRBJ1-1, with D possibly TRBD1 on 5 matching bases. The CDR3 is 14 residues long. V was cut by 2 bases and J by 5 bases, with 13 bases left in between. Germline CDR1 reads SGHRS; CDR2 reads YFSETQ. The CDR3 region has the DNA TGCGCCAGCAGCTTATGGGGGAGGGAGACTGAAGCTTTCTTT. Its translation: CASSLWGRETEAFF.

A few counts support this clone. This chain links TRBV29-1 with TRBJ2-5; TRBD1 agrees at 7 bases. This CDR3 is built from 12 residues. From germline, CDR1 is SQVTM and CDR2 ANQGSEA. The J segment lost 5 bases and the V segment lost 6 bases, leaving 6 bases of the junction unmatched. CDR3: CSVLTGSETQYF. The CDR3 bases are TGCAGCGTCCTGACAGGGAGTGAGACCCAGTACTTC.

The rearrangement uses TRBV11-2 and TRBJ1-2; D may be TRBD1 (5 bases). The CDR3 is made up of 16 amino acids. Germline V gives CDR1 SGHAT, CDR2 FQNNGV. With 5 bases removed from V and 5 bases from J, the gap between germline ends came to 21 bases. The CDR3 coding sequence is TGTGCCAGCAGCACTACAAGGCGGGAGAAGGGGTATGGCTACACCTTC. Its translation is CASSTTRREKGYGYTF.

This clone has only a few counts. This chain joins TRBV28 and TRBJ1-4; D may be TRBD1 (6 bases). This CDR3 has 20 amino acids. Germline CDR1 is MDHEN and CDR2 is SYDVKM. V was pared by 7 bases and J by 3 bases, with 30 bases between. The CDR3 DNA sequence: TGTGCCAGCAAGGGACCCAGCGGGGACATTAAGAGTGTGGCTAATGAAAAACTGTTTTTT. Protein: CASKGPSGDIKSVANEKLFF.

The V call is TRBV7-8, the J call TRBJ2-5; maybe TRBD1 (5 bases). This CDR3 region has 15 residues. The V end lost 5 bases, the J end lost 4 bases, and 17 bases lay between the germline ends. Looked up from germline, CDR1 is SGHVS and CDR2 is FQNEAQ. CDR3 residues: CASSGAPRKSETQYF. The CDR3 DNA sequence: TGTGCCAGCAGCGGGGCCCCCCGTAAATCAGAGACCCAGTACTTC.

The CDR3 nucleotides read TGTGCCAGTAGTACCGGGACAGGGTGGGCGGATACGCAGTATTTT. This encodes CASSTGTGWADTQYF. This chain joins TRBV19 and TRBJ2-3; 9 positions agree with TRBD1. The CDR3 length is 15 residues. Germline V gene lookup returns CDR1 LNHDA and CDR2 SQIVND (reference sequence). The V gene end was trimmed by 4 bases and the J gene end by 6 bases; junction bases not matched to a gene: 8.

This clone was found once. The V gene is TRBV7-2, the J gene TRBJ1-6; maybe TRBD1 (6 bases). The germline gives CDR1 SGHTA, CDR2 FQGNSA. This CDR3 contains 15 residues. Deletions cut 2 bases from V and 7 bases from J, with 12 bases between. The CDR3 spells CASSLKGVENSPLHF. For the CDR3, the DNA is TGTGCCAGCAGCTTAAAGGGGGTGGAGAATTCACCCCTCCACTTT.

The chain is built from TRBV19 and TRBJ2-2, with TRBD1 matching 7 bases. Germline V CDR1 and CDR2: LNHDA, SQIVND (reference sequence). The CDR3 is 15 amino acids. Trimming took 5 bases from V and 3 from J; bases not matched to a gene: 6. CDR3: CASSLTGVDTGELFF. The CDR3 DNA reads as TGTGCCAGTAGTTTAACAGGGGTGGACACCGGGGAGCTGTTTTTT.

The rearrangement links TRBV18 to TRBJ2-7; D perhaps matches TRBD1 (5 bases). The germline V gene encodes CDR1 KGHSH and CDR2 LQKENI. The CDR3 sequence is 16 residues long. The V end lost 3 bases, the J end lost 2 bases, and 17 bases lay between the germline ends. This CDR3 reads CASSPGSNRLPYEQYF. For the CDR3, the DNA is TGTGCCAGCTCACCCGGCTCGAACAGGCTTCCCTACGAGCAGTACTTC.

V gene TRBV5-1 combines with J gene TRBJ1-3; D is unclear. The CDR3 loop spans 15 amino acids. CDR1 and CDR2 from the germline V gene are SGHRS and YFSETQ. Trimming removed 4 bases from V and 2 bases from J, with 13 bases in between. CDR3 protein: CASSPAVDPGNTIYF. Here the CDR3 DNA reads TGCGCCAGCAGCCCGGCGGTAGACCCTGGAAACACCATATATTTT.

V and J are TRBV19 and TRBJ1-5; 8 nucleotides agree with TRBD1. J lost 0 bases, V lost 0 bases, and 1 base had no gene match. The CDR3 length is 16 residues. The germline V gene has CDR1 LNHDA and CDR2 SQIVND (reference sequence). The CDR3 DNA sequence: TGTGCCAGTAGTATAGACAGGGGGCATAGCAATCAGCCCCAGCATTTT. Translated: CASSIDRGHSNQPQHF.

This clone was picked up one time. The chain recombines TRBV19 with TRBJ1-1; tentatively, D is TRBD1 (6 bases). This CDR3 has 15 residues. V was clipped by 1 base and J by 4 bases, with 13 bases between them. The germline gives CDR1 LNHDA, CDR2 SQIVND (reference sequence). CDR3 region: CASSIGWGAATEAFF. In nucleotides, the CDR3 is TGTGCCAGTAGTATAGGGTGGGGGGCTGCCACTGAAGCTTTCTTT.

This clone was detected only once. The chain has TRBV28 and TRBJ1-2; 9 bases match TRBD1. J was trimmed by 5 bases and V by 6 bases; bases with no gene match: 10. From germline, CDR1 is MDHEN and CDR2 SYDVKM. The CDR3 runs 15 residues. Here the CDR3 reads CASSAQGAQWYGYTF. CDR3 coding DNA: TGTGCCAGCAGCGCACAGGGGGCCCAGTGGTATGGCTACACCTTC.

This chain links TRBV5-1 with TRBJ1-5, with D possibly being TRBD1 (5 bases). CDR1 and CDR2 (germline): SGHRS, YFSETQ. The CDR3 runs to 15 residues. V lost 0 bases and J 2 bases, leaving 9 bases between the germline ends. CDR3 protein: CASSLEGAGNQPQHF. Here the CDR3 DNA reads TGCGCCAGCAGCTTGGAAGGGGCCGGCAATCAGCCCCAGCATTTT.